This T cell receptor (beta chain) comes out of a study of T-cell memory formation after mild COVID-19. V dropped 0 bases and J dropped 5 bases, with 0 bases sitting between them. Germline CDR1 ENHRY, CDR2 SYGVKD. CDR3 length: 11 amino acids. This clonotype was detected only a few times. TCRdb reprocessed the 5' RACE reads with MiXCR, giving one entry per CDR3 protein. The table lists roughly 250,000 distinct CDR3 sequences, 16% of them singletons, with 22% in the top ten. Sequencing was performed on PBMCs or a T cell subset sorted from them (not recorded which). The gene calls are TRBV10-3 and TRBJ2-3, with no clear D. The clonotype was recovered from a man between 18 and 29 years old who had mild COVID-19 (a few samples of this study predate the infection). Cell type and time point are not known. This CDR3 is CAISESDTQYF. The CDR3 region has the DNA TGTGCCATCAGTGAGTCAGATACGCAGTATTTT.